These T cell receptor beta chains were read from a single sample in a study of blood T cell repertoires in COVID-19. TCRdb's table, derived via immunoSEQ multiplex PCR, lists solely in-frame clones and lacks some. Of 300,000 to 350,000 clones in the sample, roughly 86% are singletons; the top ten hold around 10%. Sample: PBMCs or T cells enriched from blood (not recorded which). Receptors were obtained from a woman under 30 who had recovered from COVID-19. The CDR3 runs from the conserved cysteine through the conserved F or W. Clone size, where shown, is once, few, many, or a class for clones that have expanded.

J: TRBJ2-2
V: TRBV19
size: .
CDR3: CASSEGALLTGELFF

J: TRBJ1-1
V: TRBV5-1
size: .
CDR3: CASSLVGQMNTEAFF

J: TRBJ1-1
V: TRBV30
size: .
CDR3: CAWRGRVVTEAFF

J: TRBJ1-2
V: TRBV9
size: .
CDR3: CASSEPVYGYTF

J: TRBJ2-2
V: TRBV7-2
size: .
CDR3: CASSWTGGQTGELFF

J: TRBJ1-6
V: TRBV7-8
size: .
CDR3: CASSRDRNGDSPLHF

J: TRBJ1-6
V: TRBV6-2/TRBV6-3
size: .
CDR3: CASSQVSGTGNSPLHF

J: TRBJ1-2
V: TRBV30
size: .
CDR3: CAWRVWTGGYGGYTF

J: TRBJ1-6
V: TRBV9
size: .
CDR3: CASSAQGDTDNSPLHF

J: TRBJ1-6
V: TRBV6-2/TRBV6-3
size: once
CDR3: CASSYLSGTRSSYNSPLHF

J: TRBJ2-1
V: TRBV12-3/TRBV12-4
size: .
CDR3: CASSDIQGNEQFF

J: TRBJ1-5
V: TRBV28
size: .
CDR3: CASSFVGQGINQPQHF

J: TRBJ1-1
V: TRBV27
size: once
CDR3: CASSPRLAGTEAFF

J: TRBJ1-4
V: TRBV11-2
size: .
CDR3: CASSLGTVYNEKLFF

J: TRBJ2-7
V: TRBV5-4
size: .
CDR3: CASSLGQSYYEQYF

J: TRBJ1-3
V: TRBV27
size: .
CDR3: CASSSQPGVARNTIYF

J: TRBJ2-6
V: TRBV3-1/TRBV3-2
size: .
CDR3: CASSQERLRSPSWANVLTF

J: TRBJ1-5
V: TRBV19
size: .
CDR3: CASTSYRGNHGNQPQHF

J: TRBJ1-1
V: TRBV30
size: few
CDR3: CAGYRDTEAFF

J: TRBJ2-7
V: TRBV5-1
size: .
CDR3: CASSFEGPGEQYF

J: TRBJ2-1
V: TRBV5-6
size: few
CDR3: CASSSGLAVNEQFF

J: TRBJ2-4
V: TRBV30
size: .
CDR3: CAWTGLWAKNIQYF

J: TRBJ1-2
V: TRBV28
size: .
CDR3: CASSLRDGSGYTF

J: TRBJ2-3
V: TRBV5-1
size: .
CDR3: CASSLLAGAETVSQYF

J: TRBJ1-3
V: TRBV3-1/TRBV3-2
size: once
CDR3: CASSQFWGNTIYF

J: TRBJ1-1
V: TRBV19
size: .
CDR3: CASSIAAWNTEAFF

J: TRBJ2-2
V: TRBV6-4
size: .
CDR3: CASSDAGAGELFF

J: TRBJ2-4
V: TRBV11-3
size: .
CDR3: CASSFEQSLAKNIQYF

J: TRBJ1-1
V: TRBV28
size: .
CDR3: CASSFSTRNTEAFF